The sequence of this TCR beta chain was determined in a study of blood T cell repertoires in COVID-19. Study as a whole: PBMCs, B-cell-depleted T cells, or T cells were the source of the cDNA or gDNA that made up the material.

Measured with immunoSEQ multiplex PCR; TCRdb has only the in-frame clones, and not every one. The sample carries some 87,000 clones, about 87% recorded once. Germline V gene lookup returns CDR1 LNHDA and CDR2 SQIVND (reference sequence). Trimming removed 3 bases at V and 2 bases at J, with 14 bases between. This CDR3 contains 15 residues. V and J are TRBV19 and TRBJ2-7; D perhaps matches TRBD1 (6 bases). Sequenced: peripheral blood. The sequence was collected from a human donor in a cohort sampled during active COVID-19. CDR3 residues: CASSIFGTPPYEQYF. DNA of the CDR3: TGTGCCAGTAGTATTTTTGGGACACCCCCCTACGAGCAGTACTTC.